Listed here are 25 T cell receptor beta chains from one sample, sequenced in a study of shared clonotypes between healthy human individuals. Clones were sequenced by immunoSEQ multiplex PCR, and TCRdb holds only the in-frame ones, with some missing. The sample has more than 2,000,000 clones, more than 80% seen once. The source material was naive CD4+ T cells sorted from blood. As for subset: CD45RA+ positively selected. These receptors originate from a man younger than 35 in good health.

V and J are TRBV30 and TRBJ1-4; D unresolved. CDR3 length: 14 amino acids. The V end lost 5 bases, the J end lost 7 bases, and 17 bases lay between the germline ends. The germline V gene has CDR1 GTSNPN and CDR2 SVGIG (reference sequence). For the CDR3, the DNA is TGTGCCTGGGGGTTTCTCCAGACCCGTGAAAAACTGTTTTTT. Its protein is CAWGFLQTREKLFF. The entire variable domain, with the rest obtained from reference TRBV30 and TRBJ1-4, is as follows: SQTIHQWPATLVQPVGSPLSLECTVEGTSNPNLYWYRQAAGRGLQLLFYSVGIGQISSEVPQNLSASRPQDRQFILSSKKLLLSDSGFYLCAWGFLQTREKLFFGSGTQLSVL.

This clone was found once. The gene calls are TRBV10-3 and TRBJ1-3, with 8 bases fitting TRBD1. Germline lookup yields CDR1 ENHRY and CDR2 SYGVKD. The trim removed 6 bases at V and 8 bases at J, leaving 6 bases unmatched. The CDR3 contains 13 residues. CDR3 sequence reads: CAIRKTGVDTIYF. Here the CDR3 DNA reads TGTGCCATCAGAAAGACAGGGGTGGACACCATATATTTT.

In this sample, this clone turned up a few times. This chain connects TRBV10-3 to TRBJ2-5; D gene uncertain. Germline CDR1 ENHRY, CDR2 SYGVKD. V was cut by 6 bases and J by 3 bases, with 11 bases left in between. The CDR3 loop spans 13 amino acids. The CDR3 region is CAIRTGPKETQYF. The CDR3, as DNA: TGTGCCATCAGGACCGGGCCAAAAGAGACCCAGTACTTC.

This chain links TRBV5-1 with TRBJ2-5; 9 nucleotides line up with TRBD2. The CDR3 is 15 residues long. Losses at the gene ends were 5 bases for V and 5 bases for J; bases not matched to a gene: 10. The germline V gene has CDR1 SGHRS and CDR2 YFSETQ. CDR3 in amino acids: CASRLAGFELETQYF. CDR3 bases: TGCGCCAGCAGGCTAGCGGGGTTCGAGCTCGAGACCCAGTACTTC.

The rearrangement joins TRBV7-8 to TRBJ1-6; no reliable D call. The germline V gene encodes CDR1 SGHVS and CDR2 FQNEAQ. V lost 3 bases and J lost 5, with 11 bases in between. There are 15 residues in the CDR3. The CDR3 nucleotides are TGTGCCAGCAGCTTTTGGGAAGCCGATAATTCACCCCTCCACTTT. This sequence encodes CASSFWEADNSPLHF. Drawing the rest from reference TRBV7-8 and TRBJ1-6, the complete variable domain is GAGVSQSPRYKVAKRGQDVALRCDPISGHVSLFWYQQALGQGPEFLTYFQNEAQLDKSGLPSDRFFAERPEGSVSTLKIQRTQQEDSAVYLCASSFWEADNSPLHFGNGTRLTVT.

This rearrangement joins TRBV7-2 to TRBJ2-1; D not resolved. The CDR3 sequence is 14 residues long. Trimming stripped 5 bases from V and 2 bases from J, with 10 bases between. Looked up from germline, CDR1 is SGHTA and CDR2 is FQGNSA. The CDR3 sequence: CASSPPGPYNEQFF. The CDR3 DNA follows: TGTGCCAGCAGCCCGCCTGGTCCCTACAATGAGCAGTTCTTC.

In DNA form, the CDR3 reads TGTGCAACCAGCAGCGATACAACCGGGACTAGCGGGAGTTACTTAATTCAGTACTTC. Translating gives CATSSDTTGTSGSYLIQYF. J is TRBJ2-4 and V is TRBV5-4; TRBD2 matches at 14 bases. From germline, CDR1 is SGHNT and CDR2 YYREEE (reference sequence). The CDR3 is 19 amino acids.

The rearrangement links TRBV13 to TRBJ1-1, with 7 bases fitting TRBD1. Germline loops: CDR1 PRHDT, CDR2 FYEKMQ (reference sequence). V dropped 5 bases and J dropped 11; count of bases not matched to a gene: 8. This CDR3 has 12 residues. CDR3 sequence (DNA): TGTGCCAGCAGCCACAGGGGCCATCTGGCTTTCTTT. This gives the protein CASSHRGHLAFF.

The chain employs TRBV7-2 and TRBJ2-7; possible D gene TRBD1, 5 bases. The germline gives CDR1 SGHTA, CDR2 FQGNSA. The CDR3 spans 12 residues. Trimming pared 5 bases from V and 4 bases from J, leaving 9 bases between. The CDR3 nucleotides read TGTGCCAGCAGCCCAGGGATGTACGAGCAGTACTTC. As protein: CASSPGMYEQYF.

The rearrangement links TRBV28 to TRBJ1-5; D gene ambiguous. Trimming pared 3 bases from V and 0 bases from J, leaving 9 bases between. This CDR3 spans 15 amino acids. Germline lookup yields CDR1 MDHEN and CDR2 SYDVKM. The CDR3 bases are TGTGCCAGCAGTTTGGCGTCAGCTAGCAATCAGCCCCAGCATTTT. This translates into CASSLASASNQPQHF.

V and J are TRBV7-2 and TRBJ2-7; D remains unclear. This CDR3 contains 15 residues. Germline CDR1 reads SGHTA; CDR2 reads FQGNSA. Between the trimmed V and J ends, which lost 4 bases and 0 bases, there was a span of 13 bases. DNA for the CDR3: TGTGCCAGCAGCTCCCCGCCCTTAAGCTCCTACGAGCAGTACTTC. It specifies CASSSPPLSSYEQYF.

CDR3 protein: CASSLAQGAPGELFF. The DNA for the CDR3 is TGTGCCAGCAGCTTGGCGCAGGGGGCTCCCGGGGAGCTGTTTTTT. The chain recombines TRBV7-6 with TRBJ2-2; TRBD1 aligns across 8 bases. V lost 3 bases and J lost 6; bases outside the gene matches: 6. CDR3 length: 15 residues. Germline V gene data show CDR1 as SGHVS and CDR2 as FNYEAQ.

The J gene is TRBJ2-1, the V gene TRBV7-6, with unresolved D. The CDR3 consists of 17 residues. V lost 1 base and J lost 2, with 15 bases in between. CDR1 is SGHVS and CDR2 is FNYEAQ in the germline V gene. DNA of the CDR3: TGTGCCAGCAGCTTAGAGCACGTTACTCTCACCTACAATGAGCAGTTCTTC. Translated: CASSLEHVTLTYNEQFF.

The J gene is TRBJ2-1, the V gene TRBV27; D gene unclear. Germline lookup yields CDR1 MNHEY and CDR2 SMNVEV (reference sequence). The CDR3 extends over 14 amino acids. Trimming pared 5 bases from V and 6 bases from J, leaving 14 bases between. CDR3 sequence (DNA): TGTGCCAGCAGTCTGTTGGGCTTGGGCAATGAGCAGTTCTTC. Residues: CASSLLGLGNEQFF.

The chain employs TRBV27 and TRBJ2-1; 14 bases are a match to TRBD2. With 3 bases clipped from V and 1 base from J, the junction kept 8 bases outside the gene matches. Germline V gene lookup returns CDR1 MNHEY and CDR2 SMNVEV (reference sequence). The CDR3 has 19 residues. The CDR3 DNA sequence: TGTGCCAGCAGTTTGACTAGCGGGGGGGCCATGAAATCCTACAATGAGCAGTTCTTC. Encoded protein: CASSLTSGGAMKSYNEQFF.

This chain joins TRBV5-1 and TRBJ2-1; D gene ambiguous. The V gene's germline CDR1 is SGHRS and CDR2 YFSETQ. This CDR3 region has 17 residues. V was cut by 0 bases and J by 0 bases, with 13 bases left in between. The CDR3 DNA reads TGCGCCAGCAGCTTGGACGTCGCGCTAAACTCCTACAATGAGCAGTTCTTC. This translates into CASSLDVALNSYNEQFF.

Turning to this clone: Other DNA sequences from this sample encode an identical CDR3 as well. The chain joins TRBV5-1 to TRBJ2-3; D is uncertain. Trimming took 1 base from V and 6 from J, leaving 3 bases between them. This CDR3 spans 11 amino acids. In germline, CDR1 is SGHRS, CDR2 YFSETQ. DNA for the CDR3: TGCGCCAGCAGCTTGATCGATACGCAGTATTTT. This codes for CASSLIDTQYF.

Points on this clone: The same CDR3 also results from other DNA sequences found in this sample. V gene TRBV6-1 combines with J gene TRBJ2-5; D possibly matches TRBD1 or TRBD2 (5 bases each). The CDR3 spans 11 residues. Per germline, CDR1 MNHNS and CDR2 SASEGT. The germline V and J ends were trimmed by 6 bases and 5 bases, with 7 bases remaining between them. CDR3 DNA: TGTGCCAGCAGCGAGGGGGAGACCCAGTACTTC. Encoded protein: CASSEGETQYF.

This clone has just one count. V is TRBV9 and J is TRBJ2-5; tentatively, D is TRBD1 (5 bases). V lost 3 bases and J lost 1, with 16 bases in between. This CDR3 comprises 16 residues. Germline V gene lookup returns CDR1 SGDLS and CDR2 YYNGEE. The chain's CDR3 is CASSAGIRASQETQYF. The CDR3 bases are TGTGCCAGCAGCGCAGGGATTCGCGCGTCCCAAGAGACCCAGTACTTC. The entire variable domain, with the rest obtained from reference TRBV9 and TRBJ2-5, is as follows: DSGVTQTPKHLITATGQRVTLRCSPRSGDLSVYWYQQSLDQGLQFLIQYYNGEERAKGNILERFSAQQFPDLHSELNLSSLELGDSALYFCASSAGIRASQETQYFGPGTRLLVL.

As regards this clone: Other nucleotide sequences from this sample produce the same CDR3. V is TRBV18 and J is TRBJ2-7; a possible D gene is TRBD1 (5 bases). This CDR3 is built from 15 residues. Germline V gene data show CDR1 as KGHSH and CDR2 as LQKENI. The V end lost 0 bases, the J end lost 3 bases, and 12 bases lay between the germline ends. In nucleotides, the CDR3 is TGTGCCAGCTCACCACCCGGGCCAGGGAACTACGAGCAGTACTTC. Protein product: CASSPPGPGNYEQYF.

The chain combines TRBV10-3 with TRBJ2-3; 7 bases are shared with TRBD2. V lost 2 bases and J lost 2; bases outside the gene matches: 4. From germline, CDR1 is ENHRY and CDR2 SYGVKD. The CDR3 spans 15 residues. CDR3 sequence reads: CAISEGGTNTDTQYF. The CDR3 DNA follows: TGTGCCATCAGTGAGGGCGGGACTAACACAGATACGCAGTATTTT.

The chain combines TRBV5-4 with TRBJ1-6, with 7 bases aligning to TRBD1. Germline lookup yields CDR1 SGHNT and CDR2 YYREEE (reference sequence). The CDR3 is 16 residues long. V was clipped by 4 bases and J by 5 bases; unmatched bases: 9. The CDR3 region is CASSIEPGQNNSPLHF. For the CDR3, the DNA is TGTGCCAGCAGCATTGAGCCGGGACAGAATAATTCACCCCTCCACTTT.

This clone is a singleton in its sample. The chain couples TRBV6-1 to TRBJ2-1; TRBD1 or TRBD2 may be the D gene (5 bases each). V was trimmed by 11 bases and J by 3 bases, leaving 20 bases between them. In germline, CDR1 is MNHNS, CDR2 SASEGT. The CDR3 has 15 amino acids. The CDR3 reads CAEGSGTASYNEQFF. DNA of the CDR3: TGTGCCGAGGGAAGTGGGACGGCAAGCTACAATGAGCAGTTCTTC.

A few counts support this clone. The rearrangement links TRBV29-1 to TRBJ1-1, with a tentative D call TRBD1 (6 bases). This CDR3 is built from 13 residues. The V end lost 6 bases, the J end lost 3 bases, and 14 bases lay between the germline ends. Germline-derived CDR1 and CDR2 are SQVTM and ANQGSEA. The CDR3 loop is CSVTGTGHTEAFF. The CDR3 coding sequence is TGCAGCGTCACAGGGACGGGGCACACTGAAGCTTTCTTT.

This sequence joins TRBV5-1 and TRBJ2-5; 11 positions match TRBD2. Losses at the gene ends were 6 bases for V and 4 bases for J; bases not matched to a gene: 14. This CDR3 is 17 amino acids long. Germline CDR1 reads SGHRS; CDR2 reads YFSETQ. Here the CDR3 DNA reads TGCGCCAGCACCCCCCTAGGTCTTAGCGGGGGGGGAGAGACCCAGTACTTC. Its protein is CASTPLGLSGGGETQYF.